One sample yielded the 27 T cell receptor beta chains listed below, sequenced in a study of T cell responses to AZD1222 COVID-19 vaccine. Profiled with immunoSEQ multiplex PCR; TCRdb holds only in-frame clones, not every one. This table has about 64,000 clones, roughly 80% appearing once. This sample comprised peripheral blood, obtained 28 days after the second AZD1222 dose. The receptors come from an adult who received the AZD1222 COVID-19 vaccine.

The genes are TRBV4-3 and TRBJ2-6; maybe TRBD1 (5 bases). Between the trimmed V and J ends, which lost 0 bases and 0 bases, there was a span of 12 bases. In germline, CDR1 is LGHNA, CDR2 YSLEER. The CDR3 totals 18 residues. The DNA for the CDR3 is TGCGCCAGCAGCCAAGAGTGGGGCGGAATCTCTGGGGCCAACGTCCTGACTTTC. Its protein product is CASSQEWGGISGANVLTF.

The rearrangement uses TRBV20-1 and TRBJ2-5; D is uncertain. The CDR3 runs 10 residues. V lost 5 bases, J lost 5 bases, and 6 bases lay in between. Germline-derived CDR1 and CDR2 are DFQATT and SNEGSKA (reference sequence). For the CDR3, the DNA is TGCAGTGCTCCCAGGGAGACCCAGTACTTC. Translation: CSAPRETQYF.

This clone is a singleton in its sample. The chain uses TRBV30 and TRBJ2-7; D is uncertain. Germline-derived CDR1 and CDR2 are GTSNPN and SVGIG (reference sequence). CDR3 length: 14 residues. V shed 0 bases and J shed 2 bases, with 11 bases lying between them. The CDR3 here is CAWSVPALTYEQYF. The CDR3 DNA is TGTGCCTGGAGTGTACCGGCTTTGACCTACGAGCAGTACTTC.

This clone came up a few times. V usage is TRBV5-1 and J usage is TRBJ1-3, with no clear D. V dropped 6 bases and J dropped 1 base, with 17 bases sitting between them. From germline, CDR1 is SGHRS and CDR2 YFSETQ. This CDR3 is 16 amino acids long. CDR3 DNA: TGCGCCAGCAAGGAGGGTGCAGCTATATCTGGAAACACCATATATTTT. This gives the protein CASKEGAAISGNTIYF.

This clone appeared a single time. The rearrangement uses TRBV5-5 and TRBJ1-2; 7 nucleotides match TRBD1. Germline loops: CDR1 SGHKS, CDR2 YYEKEE (reference sequence). The CDR3 totals 16 residues. V shed 0 bases, J shed 4 bases, and the junction held 9 bases outside the gene matches. CDR3 DNA sequence: TGTGCCAGCAGCTTGGATTCCGGCAGGGGGAGCTATGGCTACACCTTC. Amino acid sequence: CASSLDSGRGSYGYTF.

Here the CDR3 reads CASSQNGGGHMNEQFF. CDR3 coding DNA: TGCGCCAGCAGCCAAAATGGGGGGGGGCATATGAATGAGCAGTTCTTC. The V call is TRBV4-3, the J call TRBJ2-1, with D maybe TRBD2 (7 bases). This CDR3 is built from 16 residues. Trimming cost V 2 bases and J 7 bases, with 18 bases left between them. Germline CDR1 and CDR2: LGHNA and YSLEER.

The chain has TRBV27 and TRBJ1-1; no definite D call. V gave up 5 bases and J gave up 4 bases, with 17 bases separating them. CDR3 length: 15 residues. From germline, CDR1 is MNHEY and CDR2 SMNVEV (reference sequence). CDR3 sequence (DNA): TGTGCCAGCAGTAGTCGGGCAGGTCGGATCACTGAAGCTTTCTTT. Protein product: CASSSRAGRITEAFF.

The chain has TRBV5-8 and TRBJ2-7; D might be TRBD2 (5 bases). Germline assignment: CDR1 SGHTS and CDR2 YDEGEE. CDR3 length: 14 residues. The V end was cut by 5 bases, the J end by 2 bases, with 14 bases between. The CDR3: CASRKRRDTYEQYF. CDR3 nucleotides: TGTGCCAGCAGAAAAAGACGGGATACCTACGAGCAGTACTTC.

The gene calls are TRBV30 and TRBJ1-4; TRBD1 might be the D (5 bases). Trimming removed 5 bases at V and 5 bases at J, with 12 bases between. The CDR3 is 13 amino acids. Germline CDR1 reads GTSNPN; CDR2 reads SVGIG (reference sequence). CDR3 sequence: CAWARGRNEKLFF. The DNA of the CDR3 is TGTGCCTGGGCCCGGGGACGAAATGAAAAACTGTTTTTT.

The V and J genes are TRBV19 and TRBJ1-2; no firm D call. The CDR3 loop spans 14 amino acids. Trimming cost V 4 bases and J 0 bases, with 9 bases left between them. The germline V gene encodes CDR1 LNHDA and CDR2 SQIVND (reference sequence). The CDR3 sequence: CASSSTKTNYGYTF. The DNA for the CDR3 is TGTGCCAGTAGTAGCACAAAAACTAACTATGGCTACACCTTC.

The rearrangement uses TRBV9 and TRBJ2-5; 11 nucleotides match TRBD1. The germline CDR1 and CDR2 sequences are SGDLS and YYNGEE. The length of the CDR3 is 15 residues. V lost 3 bases to trimming and J lost 5 bases; unmatched junction nucleotides: 6. CDR3 region: CASSARTGGRETQYF. The CDR3 bases are TGTGCCAGCAGCGCTCGGACAGGGGGCAGGGAGACCCAGTACTTC.

This clone rates as medium-sized. This rearrangement joins TRBV12-3 or TRBV12-4 to TRBJ1-6; no clear D. The CDR3 is made up of 12 amino acids. V was trimmed by 6 bases and J by 14 bases, leaving 14 bases between them. CDR3: CASSPSGRALHF. The DNA for the CDR3 is TGTGCCAGCAGCCCGTCGGGGAGGGCCCTCCACTTT.

The V gene is TRBV18, the J gene TRBJ2-5, with TRBD1 as a possible D gene (6 bases). Germline V gene data show CDR1 as KGHSH and CDR2 as LQKENI. This CDR3 is 13 amino acids long. Trimming removed 6 bases at V and 5 bases at J, with 13 bases between. CDR3 coding DNA: TGTGCCAGCTCCACGGGCACAGGGGAGACCCAGTACTTC. This encodes CASSTGTGETQYF.

The rearrangement joins TRBV6-1 to TRBJ1-1; D is uncertain. From germline, CDR1 is MNHNS and CDR2 SASEGT. V lost 3 bases, J lost 1 base, and 6 bases lay in between. CDR3 length: 13 amino acids. In DNA, the CDR3 is TGTGCCAGCAGTGATCTACAGAACACTGAAGCTTTCTTT. Translating gives CASSDLQNTEAFF.

V usage is TRBV4-2 and J usage is TRBJ2-5; tentatively, D is TRBD1 (6 bases). Germline loops: CDR1 LGHNA, CDR2 YNFKEQ. With 3 bases removed from V and 5 bases from J, the gap between germline ends came to 22 bases. The CDR3 is 17 residues long. CDR3 region: CASSHMKTGQSWETQYF. The CDR3 DNA follows: TGTGCCAGCAGCCACATGAAGACCGGACAGTCCTGGGAGACCCAGTACTTC.

The table lists this clone with a few counts. This chain uses TRBV7-8 with TRBJ1-6; 8 bases map to TRBD1. J gave up 0 bases and V 5 bases, and 6 bases lay outside the gene matches. The CDR3 consists of 17 residues. Germline V gene sequence: CDR1 SGHVS, CDR2 FQNEAQ. The CDR3 loop reads CASSPRTGSSYNSPLHF. The CDR3 bases are TGTGCCAGCAGCCCAAGGACAGGGAGCTCCTATAATTCACCCCTCCACTTT. Looking up the rest from reference TRBV7-8 and TRBJ1-6 gives the full variable domain: GAGVSQSPRYKVAKRGQDVALRCDPISGHVSLFWYQQALGQGPEFLTYFQNEAQLDKSGLPSDRFFAERPEGSVSTLKIQRTQQEDSAVYLCASSPRTGSSYNSPLHFGNGTRLTVT.

This clone was counted only a few times. This chain uses TRBV4-3 with TRBJ2-1; weak D call: TRBD2 (5 bases). V was pared by 0 bases and J by 5 bases, with 14 bases between. Germline V lookup: CDR1 LGHNA, CDR2 YSLEER. The length of the CDR3 is 16 residues. The CDR3 spells CASSQDIERRNNEQFF. The CDR3 nucleotides are TGCGCCAGCAGCCAAGATATCGAGCGGAGAAACAATGAGCAGTTCTTC.

The chain employs TRBV27 and TRBJ2-3; 10 nucleotides align to TRBD2. The CDR3 spans 23 residues. From germline, CDR1 is MNHEY and CDR2 SMNVEV (reference sequence). V dropped 1 base and J dropped 5; count of bases not matched to a gene: 27. CDR3 coding DNA: TGTGCCAGCAGTTTATACCCCGAACCGAGTAAGAGGGCTAGCGGGAGCCCAGTAGATACGCAGTATTTT. It specifies CASSLYPEPSKRASGSPVDTQYF.

The rearrangement links TRBV5-1 to TRBJ2-7; D is undetermined. V lost 0 bases and J lost 5, with 18 bases in between. This CDR3 region has 16 residues. CDR1 and CDR2 from the germline V gene are SGHRS and YFSETQ. CDR3 bases: TGCGCCAGCAGCTTGGGCGGTTGGCAGTCCACGAACGAGCAGTACTTC. It is translated as CASSLGGWQSTNEQYF.

The chain carries TRBV29-1 and TRBJ1-2; D remains unclear. V lost 4 bases and J 8 bases, leaving 5 bases between the germline ends. From germline, CDR1 is SQVTM and CDR2 ANQGSEA. CDR3 length: 9 amino acids. The CDR3 here is CSVVPGYTF. CDR3 DNA sequence: TGCAGCGTTGTACCCGGCTACACCTTC.

The chain combines TRBV9 with TRBJ2-1, with 11 bases matching TRBD2. CDR1 and CDR2 from the germline V gene are SGDLS and YYNGEE. V lost 4 bases to trimming and J lost 6 bases; unmatched junction nucleotides: 9. The CDR3 runs 16 residues. In DNA, the CDR3 is TGTGCCAGCAGCTATAGCGGGGGGGCAGTAGGCAATGAGCAGTTCTTC. Encoded protein: CASSYSGGAVGNEQFF.

The rearrangement links TRBV9 to TRBJ2-7; D remains unclear. Germline CDR1 SGDLS, CDR2 YYNGEE. This CDR3 has 11 residues. With 7 bases removed from V and 0 bases from J, the gap between germline ends came to 5 bases. DNA of the CDR3: TGTGCCAGCTTGAGCTCCTACGAGCAGTACTTC. It translates to CASLSSYEQYF. Together with reference TRBV9 and TRBJ2-7, the CDR3 gives the full variable domain: DSGVTQTPKHLITATGQRVTLRCSPRSGDLSVYWYQQSLDQGLQFLIQYYNGEERAKGNILERFSAQQFPDLHSELNLSSLELGDSALYFCASLSSYEQYFGPGTRLTVT.

This clone showed up just once. This chain connects TRBV5-8 to TRBJ1-4; unclear D gene. Germline V gene lookup returns CDR1 SGHTS and CDR2 YDEGEE. There are 14 residues in the CDR3. Trimming removed 2 bases from V and 4 bases from J, with 9 bases in between. DNA for the CDR3: TGTGCCAGCAGCTTTGAAGTGGTTAATGAAAAACTGTTTTTT. Encoded protein: CASSFEVVNEKLFF.

This clone appeared a single time. The chain combines TRBV11-2 with TRBJ1-2, with 8 nucleotides matching TRBD1. Per the germline V gene, CDR1 is SGHAT and CDR2 is FQNNGV. The length of the CDR3 is 13 residues. With V trimmed by 3 bases and J by 4 bases, 1 base remained unmatched. CDR3 residues: CASSFGQGYGYTF. In DNA form, the CDR3 reads TGTGCCAGCAGCTTCGGACAGGGCTATGGCTACACCTTC.

This clone occurred a few times. V gene TRBV5-6 combines with J gene TRBJ2-1; 10 bases match TRBD2. Per germline, CDR1 SGHDT and CDR2 YYEEEE. Germline trimming cut 4 bases from V and 10 bases from J; bases unmatched to any gene: 11. The CDR3 has 15 residues. The CDR3 is CASSLGLAGVWEQFF. CDR3 bases: TGTGCCAGCAGCCTAGGGCTAGCGGGGGTCTGGGAGCAGTTCTTC.

This rearrangement joins TRBV28 to TRBJ1-2; 8 bases fit TRBD1. The CDR3 is made up of 16 amino acids. The germline CDR1 and CDR2 sequences are MDHEN and SYDVKM. J lost 4 bases, V lost 4 bases, and 11 bases had no gene match. For the CDR3, the DNA is TGTGCCAGCAGTTCCCGCGGACAGGGATCTCCCTATGGCTACACCTTC. This encodes CASSSRGQGSPYGYTF.

The V gene is TRBV5-4, the J gene TRBJ1-1, with 7 positions matching TRBD1. Germline V lookup: CDR1 SGHNT, CDR2 YYREEE (reference sequence). J gave up 4 bases and V 4 bases, and 10 bases lay outside the gene matches. The CDR3 runs 15 residues. DNA of the CDR3: TGTGCCAGCAGCGCACCACAGGGGAGGAGCACTGAAGCTTTCTTT. The encoded protein is CASSAPQGRSTEAFF.